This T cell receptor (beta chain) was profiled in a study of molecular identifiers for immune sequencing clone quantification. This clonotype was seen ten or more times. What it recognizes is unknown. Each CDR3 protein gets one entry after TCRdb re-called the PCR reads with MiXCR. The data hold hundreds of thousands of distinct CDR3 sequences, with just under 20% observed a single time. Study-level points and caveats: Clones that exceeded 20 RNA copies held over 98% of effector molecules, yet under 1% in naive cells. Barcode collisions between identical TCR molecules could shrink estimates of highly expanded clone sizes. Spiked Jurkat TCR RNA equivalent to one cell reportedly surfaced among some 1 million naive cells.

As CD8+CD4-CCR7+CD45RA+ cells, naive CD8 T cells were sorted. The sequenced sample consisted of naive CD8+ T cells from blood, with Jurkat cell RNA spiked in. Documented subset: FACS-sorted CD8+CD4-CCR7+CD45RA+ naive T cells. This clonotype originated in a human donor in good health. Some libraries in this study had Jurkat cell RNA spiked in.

The CDR3 is CASSLEPQRTTGELFF. CDR3 nucleotides: TGTGCCAGCAGCTTAGAGCCCCAGCGAACCACCGGGGAGCTGTTTTTT. The chain couples TRBV7-6 to TRBJ2-2, with D uncertain. The CDR3 length is 16 residues. Trimming shortened V by 1 base and J by 4 bases, and 13 bases separated the two germline ends. CDR1 is SGHVS and CDR2 is FNYEAQ in the germline V gene.